The rows below give T cell receptor beta chains drawn from one sample of a study of Ad26.COV2.S vaccination and SARS-CoV-2 variants. Some clones are missing from TCRdb's copy, which holds only in-frame ones; the method was immunoSEQ multiplex PCR. The sample carries more than 400,000 clones, 90% recorded once. Sequencing used peripheral blood, obtained in a trial of Ad26.COV2.S vaccine versus placebo. The receptors were sampled from a person between 18 and 65 years old who received the Ad26.COV2.S COVID-19 vaccine or a placebo. CDR3s include the opening cysteine and the closing phenylalanine or tryptophan. The order of the fields is V gene, clone size, J gene, CDR3 protein. Only part of the rows carry a size: once, few, many, or a class if the clone is expanded.

V: TRBV7-8; size: .; J: TRBJ2-4; CDR3: CASSPRVGLAKNIQYF
V: TRBV28; size: .; J: TRBJ1-2; CDR3: CASIGTGWGGYTF
V: TRBV10-3; size: .; J: TRBJ1-2; CDR3: CAISAGQGDGYTF
V: TRBV30; size: .; J: TRBJ2-1; CDR3: CAWSSGTSGSNEQFF
V: TRBV5-4; size: .; J: TRBJ1-1; CDR3: CASSLAEGDVTEAFF
V: TRBV7-9; size: .; J: TRBJ2-7; CDR3: CASSLDGYYEQYF
V: TRBV18; size: .; J: TRBJ2-5; CDR3: CASSPPGPRKETQYF
V: TRBV7-3; size: .; J: TRBJ2-2; CDR3: CASSLVGQGTTGELFF
V: TRBV7-8; size: .; J: TRBJ2-1; CDR3: CASSGGSGIEQFF
V: TRBV18; size: .; J: TRBJ2-7; CDR3: CASSLTGDRSVDEQYF
V: TRBV5-1; size: .; J: TRBJ2-7; CDR3: CASKLYRGPYEQYF
V: TRBV7-2; size: .; J: TRBJ2-1; CDR3: CASSLTSGSNGQFF
V: TRBV5-5; size: .; J: TRBJ2-7; CDR3: CASSLESSPYEQYF
V: TRBV7-2; size: .; J: TRBJ2-7; CDR3: CASSPPTTSSYEQYF
V: TRBV5-6; size: .; J: TRBJ1-2; CDR3: CASSLGGGHGYTF
V: TRBV5-1; size: .; J: TRBJ1-1; CDR3: CASKPDRGYEAFF
V: TRBV11-3; size: .; J: TRBJ2-1; CDR3: CASSRIGLADNEQFF
V: TRBV3-1/TRBV3-2; size: .; J: TRBJ2-6; CDR3: CASSHITDSHSGANVLTF
V: TRBV28; size: .; J: TRBJ1-2; CDR3: CASSLGGQGISYGYTF
V: TRBV5-1; size: once; J: TRBJ2-1; CDR3: CASSSGLAGNNEQFF
V: TRBV9; size: .; J: TRBJ1-2; CDR3: CASSPTGIGGYTF
V: TRBV6-1; size: once; J: TRBJ1-5; CDR3: CASSDGQPQHF
V: TRBV24-1; size: .; J: TRBJ1-5; CDR3: CATSDRTGGGNQPQHF
V: TRBV28; size: once; J: TRBJ2-1; CDR3: CASSSMASGRNEQFF
V: TRBV28; size: .; J: TRBJ1-6; CDR3: CASSDNGQGNHSPLHF
V: TRBV28; size: .; J: TRBJ2-1; CDR3: CASSLLAGVRNEQFF
V: TRBV28; size: .; J: TRBJ2-5; CDR3: CASSSTDRGWGETQYF
V: TRBV19; size: .; J: TRBJ2-1; CDR3: CASRRGTSGSYEQFF
V: TRBV27; size: .; J: TRBJ1-1; CDR3: CASRGTTRRTEAFF
V: TRBV27; size: .; J: TRBJ1-2; CDR3: CASSLAANYGYTF
V: TRBV4-1; size: .; J: TRBJ1-3; CDR3: CASSTTVSGNTIYF
V: TRBV12-2; size: .; J: TRBJ2-7; CDR3: CASRPPASATSYEQYF
V: TRBV19; size: .; J: TRBJ1-3; CDR3: CASSLSGAGSGNTIYF
V: TRBV7-3; size: .; J: TRBJ1-1; CDR3: CASSLTGGGTEAFF
V: TRBV5-1; size: .; J: TRBJ2-1; CDR3: CASSLAWQRSLDEQFF
V: TRBV14; size: .; J: TRBJ2-2; CDR3: CASSQESRDLIGELFF
V: TRBV6-5; size: .; J: TRBJ1-4; CDR3: CASLGDGLNEKLFF
V: TRBV5-4; size: .; J: TRBJ1-4; CDR3: CASSLVGDEKLFF
V: TRBV13; size: .; J: TRBJ1-1; CDR3: CASSLVGRSNTEAFF
V: TRBV15; size: .; J: TRBJ2-1; CDR3: CATSRVGGGNSYNEQFF
V: TRBV7-9; size: .; J: TRBJ2-5; CDR3: CASNTGGAQETQYF
V: TRBV5-8; size: .; J: TRBJ2-2; CDR3: CASSLPRGNTGELFF
V: TRBV23-1; size: .; J: TRBJ2-1; CDR3: CASSHPTGGSYNEQFF
V: TRBV6-2/TRBV6-3; size: .; J: TRBJ1-5; CDR3: CASSAAARDQPQHF
V: TRBV29-1; size: few; J: TRBJ1-1; CDR3: CSVDRDTEAFF
V: TRBV15; size: few; J: TRBJ2-7; CDR3: CATSRGGFEQYF
V: TRBV3-1/TRBV3-2; size: .; J: TRBJ1-4; CDR3: CASSQDRRREKLFF
V: TRBV6-5; size: .; J: TRBJ2-7; CDR3: CASRREGVPGYEQYF